What follows are 22 T cell receptor beta chains derived from one specimen sequenced in a study of cytomegalovirus exposure and HLA in healthy donors. The PCR contained 60 Vbeta and 13 Jbeta primers. Measured with immunoSEQ multiplex PCR; TCRdb has only the in-frame clones, and not every one. The sample records some 150,000 clones, about 9.1% being singletons. The material sequenced was PBMCs. These TCRs come from a woman aged 40-49 years in good health and CMV-seropositive.

This clone was counted between two and nine times. The gene calls are TRBV9 and TRBJ2-1; TRBD2 agrees at 8 bases. The germline CDR1 and CDR2 sequences are SGDLS and YYNGEE. The CDR3 totals 15 residues. The trim removed 4 bases at V and 6 bases at J, leaving 9 bases unmatched. The CDR3 region has the DNA TGTGCCAGCAGCTCCGGACTAGCCCCATCCAATGAGCAGTTCTTC. Translated: CASSSGLAPSNEQFF.

The chain links TRBV4-3 to TRBJ1-5; TRBD1 agrees at 9 bases. In germline, CDR1 is LGHNA, CDR2 YSLEER. The CDR3 length is 15 residues. The trim removed 2 bases at V and 7 bases at J, leaving 6 bases unmatched. The CDR3 DNA follows: TGCGCCAGCAGCCAAACAGACAGGGGGGACCAGCCCCAGCATTTT. Protein sequence: CASSQTDRGDQPQHF.

CDR3 sequence: CASSLSTDNEQFF. CDR3 in DNA: TGTGCCAGCAGCTTATCCACTGACAATGAGCAGTTCTTC. This chain connects TRBV7-2 to TRBJ2-1, with D unresolved. The CDR3 loop spans 13 amino acids. The V and J ends lost 2 bases and 5 bases respectively, with 7 bases between them. Germline CDR1 reads SGHTA; CDR2 reads FQGNSA.

The V and J genes are TRBV15 and TRBJ1-4, with 7 bases that match TRBD1. The germline gives CDR1 LNHNV, CDR2 YYDKDF (reference sequence). The CDR3 runs to 15 residues. J was trimmed by 7 bases and V by 1 base; bases with no gene match: 6. The CDR3 DNA sequence: TGTGCCACCAGCAGAGGAGGACAGGACCCTGAAAAACTGTTTTTT. Encoded protein: CATSRGGQDPEKLFF.

The chain links TRBV6-5 to TRBJ2-1; 10 positions match TRBD2. Germline-derived CDR1 and CDR2 are MNHEY and SVGAGI. J lost 6 bases, V lost 7 bases, and 3 bases had no gene match. The CDR3 consists of 13 residues. The CDR3 loop is CASKRGGGNEQFF. The CDR3 DNA reads TGTGCCAGCAAGCGGGGGGGCGGCAATGAGCAGTTCTTC.

This sequence joins TRBV25-1 and TRBJ1-3, with D unclear. The CDR3 is 14 amino acids. Germline lookup yields CDR1 MGHDK and CDR2 SYGVNS. V gave up 2 bases and J gave up 0 bases, with 5 bases separating them. The chain's CDR3 is CASSEVSSGNTIYF. DNA of the CDR3: TGTGCCAGCAGTGAAGTCAGCTCTGGAAACACCATATATTTT.

This clone was seen more than once but under ten times. The J gene is TRBJ1-2, the V gene TRBV5-4; 7 nucleotides line up with TRBD1. The V and J ends lost 2 bases and 4 bases, in that order; junction bases with no gene match: 14. Germline V lookup: CDR1 SGHNT, CDR2 YYREEE (reference sequence). The CDR3 runs 17 residues. CDR3 region: CASSLGGAGGFFYGYTF. The CDR3 region has the DNA TGTGCCAGCAGCTTAGGGGGCGCAGGGGGATTTTTCTATGGCTACACCTTC.

This clone showed up just a few times. The V gene is TRBV4-3, the J gene TRBJ2-3, with a tentative D call TRBD1 (6 bases). Trimming took 4 bases from V and 0 from J, leaving 14 bases between them. Germline assignment: CDR1 LGHNA and CDR2 YSLEER. This CDR3 region has 16 residues. The CDR3 DNA is TGCGCCAGCAGCCTGGGGTCAGGGGCTAGCACAGATACGCAGTATTTT. This gives the protein CASSLGSGASTDTQYF.

This clone turned up a few times. The rearrangement uses TRBV19 and TRBJ2-5, with 8 bases identical to TRBD2. Per germline, CDR1 LNHDA and CDR2 SQIVND (reference sequence). J was trimmed by 1 base and V by 5 bases; bases with no gene match: 12. This CDR3 is built from 17 residues. CDR3 protein: CASSSTQTSAFQETQYF. The CDR3 region has the DNA TGTGCCAGTAGTTCAACCCAGACTAGCGCGTTCCAAGAGACCCAGTACTTC.

The chain uses TRBV5-6 and TRBJ2-5, with D possibly TRBD2 on 6 matching bases. Germline V CDR1 and CDR2: SGHDT, YYEEEE. The CDR3 is made up of 17 amino acids. V shed 0 bases and J shed 5 bases, with 20 bases lying between them. In nucleotides, the CDR3 is TGTGCCAGCAGCTTGGGGGGGGTCCCGGCGGTGGCTGAGACCCAGTACTTC. This sequence encodes CASSLGGVPAVAETQYF.

CDR3 sequence: CASSPVPLPDTQYF. The CDR3 nucleotides are TGTGCCAGCAGCCCGGTCCCCCTACCAGATACGCAGTATTTT. The chain employs TRBV9 and TRBJ2-3; D is undetermined. Germline CDR1 and CDR2: SGDLS and YYNGEE. The length of the CDR3 is 14 residues. V lost 4 bases to trimming and J lost 4 bases, with 13 bases between them.

The chain is built from TRBV19 and TRBJ2-4; maybe TRBD1 (5 bases). The CDR3 length is 16 residues. The V gene's germline CDR1 is LNHDA and CDR2 SQIVND (reference sequence). The ends were cut back, 3 bases at V and 3 bases at J, with 15 bases in the middle. CDR3 DNA sequence: TGTGCCAGTAGTATCCTAGGGGCCGGTTTCAAAAACATTCAGTACTTC. Its protein is CASSILGAGFKNIQYF.

The chain links TRBV7-6 to TRBJ1-5, with 7 bases fitting TRBD1. This CDR3 has 16 amino acids. The germline gives CDR1 SGHVS, CDR2 FNYEAQ. V was clipped by 1 base and J by 5 bases; unmatched bases: 8. CDR3 bases: TGTGCCAGCAGCTTAGAACCAGGGGACAGCCATCAGCCCCAGCATTTT. Its translation: CASSLEPGDSHQPQHF. Complete variable domain (other parts from reference TRBV7-6 and TRBJ1-5): GAGVSQSPRYKVTKRGQDVALRCDPISGHVSLYWYRQALGQGPEFLTYFNYEAQQDKSGLPNDRFSAERPEGSISTLTIQRTEQRDSAMYRCASSLEPGDSHQPQHFGDGTRLSIL.

The chain recombines TRBV6-1 with TRBJ2-3; 7 positions match TRBD2. The CDR3 consists of 16 residues. Germline trimming cut 1 base from V and 5 bases from J; bases unmatched to any gene: 9. Germline CDR1 MNHNS, CDR2 SASEGT. CDR3 region: CASSEGGWRGIDTQYF. DNA for the CDR3: TGTGCCAGCAGTGAAGGGGGTTGGCGGGGGATAGATACGCAGTATTTT.

The table lists this clone with a few counts. This rearrangement joins TRBV15 to TRBJ2-7; D perhaps matches TRBD2 (5 bases). CDR3 size: 15 residues. Between the trimmed V and J ends, which lost 0 bases and 6 bases, there was a span of 15 bases. Germline loops: CDR1 LNHNV, CDR2 YYDKDF (reference sequence). DNA of the CDR3: TGTGCCACCAGCAGAGATTGGGCCGGGAATGGCGAGCAGTACTTC. It codes for CATSRDWAGNGEQYF.

This clone came up a few times. V and J are TRBV5-1 and TRBJ2-7; D might be TRBD2 (5 bases). Trimming took 1 base from V and 2 from J, leaving 13 bases between them. This CDR3 is built from 15 residues. Germline CDR1 is SGHRS and CDR2 is YFSETQ. CDR3 coding DNA: TGCGCCAGCAGCTTGTATGCGGGTCCCACCTACGAGCAGTACTTC. This gives the protein CASSLYAGPTYEQYF.

The J gene is TRBJ2-5, the V gene TRBV7-2; 7 bases are a match to TRBD1. Trimming took 2 bases from V and 5 from J; bases not matched to a gene: 5. CDR3 length equals 14 residues. Per the germline V gene, CDR1 is SGHTA and CDR2 is FQGNSA. The CDR3 region is CASSLNRGLETQYF. CDR3 nucleotides: TGTGCCAGCAGCTTAAACAGGGGCTTGGAGACCCAGTACTTC. The variable domain in full, with the rest retrieved from reference TRBV7-2 and TRBJ2-5, is GAGVSQSPSNKVTEKGKDVELRCDPISGHTALYWYRQSLGQGLEFLIYFQGNSAPDKSGLPSDRFSAERTGGSVSTLTIQRTQQEDSAVYLCASSLNRGLETQYFGPGTRLLVL.

The chain links TRBV6-1 to TRBJ2-7, with D possibly matching TRBD2 (5 bases). The germline V gene encodes CDR1 MNHNS and CDR2 SASEGT. This CDR3 has 15 residues. Between the trimmed V and J ends, which lost 0 bases and 3 bases, there was a span of 12 bases. In nucleotides, the CDR3 is TGTGCCAGCAGTGAAGCCGGGAAAGGGTTCTACGAGCAGTACTTC. Its protein product is CASSEAGKGFYEQYF.

This chain's CDR3 is CASSFDRNEQFF. Here the CDR3 DNA reads TGCGCCAGCAGCTTTGACAGGAATGAGCAGTTCTTC. The V and J genes are TRBV5-1 and TRBJ2-1, with D tentatively TRBD1 (6 bases). Germline CDR1 and CDR2: SGHRS and YFSETQ. Trimming took 2 bases from V and 7 from J, leaving 7 bases between them. The CDR3 covers 12 residues.

The CDR3 loop reads CASSQEVTGDRSYEQYF. The CDR3 nucleotides are TGCGCCAGCAGCCAAGAGGTTACGGGGGACAGGTCCTACGAGCAGTACTTC. The J gene is TRBJ2-7, the V gene TRBV4-1; 8 nucleotides align to TRBD1. The CDR3 has 17 residues. Per the germline V gene, CDR1 is MGHRA and CDR2 is YSYEKL. V dropped 0 bases and J dropped 1; count of bases not matched to a gene: 8.

This clone was seen a few times. The chain couples TRBV19 to TRBJ2-5; 7 nucleotides line up with TRBD1. Germline CDR1 reads LNHDA; CDR2 reads SQIVND (reference sequence). Trimming removed 6 bases from V and 1 base from J; junction bases left unmatched: 5. This CDR3 comprises 14 residues. The CDR3 here is CASSLTGIQETQYF. In nucleotides, the CDR3 is TGTGCCAGTAGCCTGACAGGGATCCAAGAGACCCAGTACTTC. The complete variable domain, with remaining parts taken from reference TRBV19 and TRBJ2-5, reads DGGITQSPKYLFRKEGQNVTLSCEQNLNHDAMYWYRQDPGQGLRLIYYSQIVNDFQKGDIAEGYSVSREKKESFPLTVTSAQKNPTAFYLCASSLTGIQETQYFGPGTRLLVL.

This chain joins TRBV27 and TRBJ1-5; TRBD1 agrees at 7 bases. The CDR3 runs 14 residues. Germline V CDR1 and CDR2: MNHEY, SMNVEV (reference sequence). J was trimmed by 5 bases and V by 5 bases; bases with no gene match: 6. The CDR3 region is CASSHRDRYQPQHF. CDR3 DNA: TGTGCCAGCAGTCACCGGGACAGATATCAGCCCCAGCATTTT.